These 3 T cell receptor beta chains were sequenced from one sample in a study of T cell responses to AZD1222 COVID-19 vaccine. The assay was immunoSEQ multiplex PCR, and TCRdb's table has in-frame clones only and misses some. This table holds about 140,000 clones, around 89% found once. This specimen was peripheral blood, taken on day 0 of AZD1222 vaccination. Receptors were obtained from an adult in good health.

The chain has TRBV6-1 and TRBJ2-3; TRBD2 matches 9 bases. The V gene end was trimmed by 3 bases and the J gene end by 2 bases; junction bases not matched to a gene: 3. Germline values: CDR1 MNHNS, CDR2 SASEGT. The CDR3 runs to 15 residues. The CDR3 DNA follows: TGTGCCAGCAGTGACCTAGCGGGAACCACAGATACGCAGTATTTT. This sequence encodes CASSDLAGTTDTQYF.

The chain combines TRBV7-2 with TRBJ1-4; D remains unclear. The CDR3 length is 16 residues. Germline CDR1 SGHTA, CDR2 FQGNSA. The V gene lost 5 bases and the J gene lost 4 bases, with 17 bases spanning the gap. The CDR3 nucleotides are TGTGCCAGCAGCGTACCGGAGGCGGGTCGTAATGAAAAACTGTTTTTT. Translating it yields CASSVPEAGRNEKLFF.

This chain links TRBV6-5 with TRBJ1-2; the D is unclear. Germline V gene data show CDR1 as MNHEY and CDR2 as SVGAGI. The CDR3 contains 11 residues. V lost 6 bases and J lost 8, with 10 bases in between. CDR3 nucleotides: TGTGCCAGCAGCGGGTATGCCGGCTACACCTTC. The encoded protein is CASSGYAGYTF.